Listed below are T cell receptor beta chains from one sample, sequenced in a study of blood T cell repertoires in COVID-19. The repertoire was sequenced with immunoSEQ multiplex PCR; TCRdb's copy has only in-frame clones and lacks some. The sample contains 23,000 or so clones, 81% of which appear only once. Sample: peripheral blood. The receptors were gathered from a man between 65 and 85 years old with acute or convalescent COVID-19. CDR3s include the opening cysteine and the closing phenylalanine or tryptophan. Each record gives: clone size, D gene, V gene, J gene, CDR3 protein, CDR3 DNA. The D gene is left open where the match is weak. Not all rows give a size; the values are once, few, many and, for expanded clones, a class.

clone_size: .
d_call: TRBD1
v_call: TRBV7-3
j_call: TRBJ2-5
cdr3_aa: CASSYGQGETQYF
cdr3_nt: TGTGCCAGCAGCTACGGACAGGGAGAGACCCAGTACTTC

clone_size: .
d_call: TRBD2
v_call: TRBV27
j_call: TRBJ2-2
cdr3_aa: CASSSGTSRTGELFF
cdr3_nt: TGTGCCAGCAGTTCAGGGACTAGCAGAACCGGGGAGCTGTTTTTT

clone_size: .
d_call: .
v_call: TRBV3-1/TRBV3-2
j_call: TRBJ1-2
cdr3_aa: CASSPFGGEYGYTF
cdr3_nt: TGTGCCAGCAGCCCCTTCGGAGGGGAGTATGGCTACACCTTC

clone_size: .
d_call: TRBD2
v_call: TRBV2
j_call: TRBJ2-2
cdr3_aa: CASSEKRLATTGELFF
cdr3_nt: TGTGCCAGCAGTGAAAAGAGACTAGCGACTACCGGGGAGCTGTTTTTT

clone_size: .
d_call: .
v_call: TRBV5-4
j_call: TRBJ2-1
cdr3_aa: CASSFSTDHNEQFF
cdr3_nt: TGTGCCAGCAGCTTTTCGACAGACCACAATGAGCAGTTCTTC

clone_size: .
d_call: .
v_call: TRBV19
j_call: TRBJ2-4
cdr3_aa: CASIGDVKNIQYF
cdr3_nt: TGTGCCAGTATAGGGGATGTGAAAAACATTCAGTACTTC

clone_size: .
d_call: TRBD2
v_call: TRBV25-1
j_call: TRBJ2-3
cdr3_aa: CASSETTSGYTQYF
cdr3_nt: TGTGCCAGCAGTGAGACGACTAGCGGGTATACGCAGTATTTT

clone_size: .
d_call: TRBD1
v_call: TRBV7-2
j_call: TRBJ1-6
cdr3_aa: CASSPQQGNSPLHF
cdr3_nt: TGTGCCAGCAGCCCACAACAGGGGAATTCACCCCTCCACTTT

clone_size: .
d_call: TRBD1
v_call: TRBV5-5
j_call: TRBJ1-2
cdr3_aa: CASSPRTGDYGYTF
cdr3_nt: TGTGCCAGCAGCCCTCGGACAGGAGACTATGGCTACACCTTC

clone_size: .
d_call: TRBD2
v_call: TRBV9
j_call: TRBJ2-7
cdr3_aa: CASSHHGSGTKIYEQYF
cdr3_nt: TGTGCCAGCAGCCACCATGGGAGCGGGACTAAGATCTACGAGCAGTACTTC

clone_size: .
d_call: .
v_call: TRBV2
j_call: TRBJ1-1
cdr3_aa: CASSEDRVMDTEAFF
cdr3_nt: TGTGCCAGCAGTGAAGACAGGGTGATGGACACTGAAGCTTTCTTT

clone_size: .
d_call: .
v_call: TRBV6-5
j_call: TRBJ2-7
cdr3_aa: CASSRGTAYEQYF
cdr3_nt: TGTGCCAGCAGCCGCGGGACGGCCTACGAGCAGTACTTC

clone_size: .
d_call: TRBD1
v_call: TRBV14
j_call: TRBJ2-6
cdr3_aa: CASSQGRDRVSGANVLTF
cdr3_nt: TGTGCCAGCAGCCAAGGCCGGGACAGGGTCTCTGGGGCCAACGTCCTGACTTTC

clone_size: .
d_call: TRBD1
v_call: TRBV19
j_call: TRBJ1-2
cdr3_aa: CASSIRTGLGYGYTF
cdr3_nt: TGTGCCAGTAGTATACGGACAGGCTTGGGGTATGGCTACACCTTC

clone_size: .
d_call: .
v_call: TRBV29-1
j_call: TRBJ2-7
cdr3_aa: CSVIQGKAYEQYF
cdr3_nt: TGCAGCGTTATTCAGGGGAAGGCCTACGAGCAGTACTTC

clone_size: .
d_call: .
v_call: TRBV20-1
j_call: TRBJ2-6
cdr3_aa: CSASKQGSGANVLTF
cdr3_nt: TGCAGTGCTAGTAAGCAGGGCTCTGGGGCCAACGTCCTGACTTTC

clone_size: once
d_call: TRBD2
v_call: TRBV5-5
j_call: TRBJ2-1
cdr3_aa: CASSFSGSSYNEQFF
cdr3_nt: TGTGCCAGCAGCTTCAGCGGGAGCTCCTACAATGAGCAGTTCTTC

clone_size: .
d_call: .
v_call: TRBV9
j_call: TRBJ1-2
cdr3_aa: CASSARIQGPGYTF
cdr3_nt: TGTGCCAGCAGCGCCCGAATACAGGGACCTGGCTACACCTTC

clone_size: .
d_call: TRBD2
v_call: TRBV6-2/TRBV6-3
j_call: TRBJ2-4
cdr3_aa: CASSYGSGGPGLAKNIQYF
cdr3_nt: TGTGCCAGCAGTTACGGGTCGGGAGGGCCAGGTTTAGCCAAAAACATTCAGTACTTC

clone_size: .
d_call: TRBD2
v_call: TRBV7-9
j_call: TRBJ2-7
cdr3_aa: CASSSPRGGNEQYF
cdr3_nt: TGTGCCAGCAGCTCCCCCCGGGGGGGGAACGAGCAGTACTTC

clone_size: .
d_call: TRBD1
v_call: TRBV5-4
j_call: TRBJ1-1
cdr3_aa: CASSLAVRTGGPEAFF
cdr3_nt: TGTGCCAGCAGCTTGGCCGTGAGGACAGGGGGACCTGAAGCTTTCTTT

clone_size: .
d_call: TRBD1
v_call: TRBV9
j_call: TRBJ2-7
cdr3_aa: CASSAGTGQVGEQYF
cdr3_nt: TGTGCCAGCAGCGCCGGGACAGGGCAGGTTGGCGAGCAGTACTTC

clone_size: .
d_call: TRBD2
v_call: TRBV18
j_call: TRBJ2-7
cdr3_aa: CASSPTAGNSYEQYF
cdr3_nt: TGTGCCAGCTCACCGACAGCGGGGAACTCCTACGAGCAGTACTTC

clone_size: .
d_call: TRBD1
v_call: TRBV7-9
j_call: TRBJ1-2
cdr3_aa: CASSLVGTVYGYTF
cdr3_nt: TGTGCCAGCAGCTTAGTTGGGACAGTCTATGGCTACACCTTC

clone_size: .
d_call: TRBD1
v_call: TRBV18
j_call: TRBJ2-5
cdr3_aa: CASSSPWTGGETQYF
cdr3_nt: TGTGCCAGCTCATCGCCCTGGACAGGGGGGGAGACCCAGTACTTC

clone_size: once
d_call: .
v_call: TRBV12-5
j_call: TRBJ1-5
cdr3_aa: CASGSTSYSNQPQHF
cdr3_nt: TGTGCTAGTGGTTCCACATCGTATAGCAATCAGCCCCAGCATTTT

clone_size: .
d_call: .
v_call: TRBV21-1
j_call: TRBJ2-1
cdr3_aa: CASSKEFEGQGGDNEQFF
cdr3_nt: TGTGCCAGCAGCAAAGAATTTGAAGGACAGGGGGGAGACAATGAGCAGTTCTTC

clone_size: .
d_call: .
v_call: TRBV11-3
j_call: TRBJ1-1
cdr3_aa: CASSLDHGAEAFF
cdr3_nt: TGTGCCAGCAGCTTAGATCACGGGGCTGAAGCTTTCTTT

clone_size: .
d_call: TRBD1
v_call: TRBV15
j_call: TRBJ1-2
cdr3_aa: CATSRETGGAYGYTF
cdr3_nt: TGTGCCACCAGCAGAGAGACAGGGGGCGCCTATGGCTACACCTTC

clone_size: .
d_call: .
v_call: TRBV3-1/TRBV3-2
j_call: TRBJ2-3
cdr3_aa: CASSLSTDTQYF
cdr3_nt: TGTGCCAGCTCCCTGAGCACAGATACGCAGTATTTT

clone_size: once
d_call: .
v_call: TRBV9
j_call: TRBJ2-2
cdr3_aa: CASSRLQGSRGELFF
cdr3_nt: TGTGCCAGCTCCCGGCTTCAGGGCTCGCGCGGGGAGCTGTTTTTT

clone_size: .
d_call: TRBD1
v_call: TRBV5-4
j_call: TRBJ1-1
cdr3_aa: CASSGQAGREAFF
cdr3_nt: TGTGCCAGCAGCGGACAGGCTGGTCGCGAAGCTTTCTTT

clone_size: .
d_call: TRBD1
v_call: TRBV7-2
j_call: TRBJ1-2
cdr3_aa: CASRDRGLWGYTF
cdr3_nt: TGTGCCAGCAGGGACAGGGGGCTTTGGGGCTACACCTTC

clone_size: .
d_call: TRBD1
v_call: TRBV10-2
j_call: TRBJ1-6
cdr3_aa: CASSLKGGVSPLHF
cdr3_nt: TGCGCCAGCAGTTTGAAAGGGGGCGTTTCACCCCTCCACTTT

clone_size: .
d_call: .
v_call: TRBV10-2
j_call: TRBJ1-3
cdr3_aa: CASRTGTNSGNTIYF
cdr3_nt: TGCGCCAGCAGAACAGGGACCAACTCTGGAAACACCATATATTTT

clone_size: .
d_call: .
v_call: TRBV6-5
j_call: TRBJ2-3
cdr3_aa: CASSLTGFSGADTQYF
cdr3_nt: TGTGCCAGCAGTTTAACCGGGTTCTCTGGTGCAGATACGCAGTATTTT

clone_size: .
d_call: TRBD1
v_call: TRBV30
j_call: TRBJ1-2
cdr3_aa: CAWYTGTGDYGYTF
cdr3_nt: TGTGCCTGGTACACCGGGACAGGGGACTATGGCTACACCTTC

clone_size: .
d_call: .
v_call: TRBV18
j_call: TRBJ2-1
cdr3_aa: CASSPQRGSYNEQFF
cdr3_nt: TGTGCCAGCTCACCACAACGGGGGTCTTACAATGAGCAGTTCTTC

clone_size: few
d_call: TRBD1
v_call: TRBV5-1
j_call: TRBJ1-2
cdr3_aa: CASSPGTGRDNGYTF
cdr3_nt: TGCGCCAGCAGCCCCGGGACAGGGAGGGACAATGGCTACACCTTC

clone_size: .
d_call: TRBD2
v_call: TRBV5-5
j_call: TRBJ2-7
cdr3_aa: CASSLGLAEQYF
cdr3_nt: TGTGCCAGCAGCTTGGGACTAGCCGAGCAGTACTTC

clone_size: .
d_call: TRBD1
v_call: TRBV5-1
j_call: TRBJ1-6
cdr3_aa: CASSRGQGLRDSPLHF
cdr3_nt: TGCGCCAGCAGCCGGGGACAGGGTTTACGGGATTCACCCCTCCACTTT

clone_size: .
d_call: TRBD1
v_call: TRBV27
j_call: TRBJ2-5
cdr3_aa: CASSRPAGPGGRETQYF
cdr3_nt: TGTGCCAGCAGTCGCCCCGCCGGGCCAGGGGGCCGGGAGACCCAGTACTTC

clone_size: .
d_call: TRBD2
v_call: TRBV5-1
j_call: TRBJ2-5
cdr3_aa: CASSLRGGRYQETQYF
cdr3_nt: TGCGCCAGCAGCTTAAGGGGAGGGCGGTACCAAGAGACCCAGTACTTC